The source of this T cell receptor beta chain is a study of blood T cell repertoires in COVID-19. On the study more broadly: Samples taken during acute and convalescent COVID-19 were collected in the United States, Italy and Spain. The cDNA or gDNA used as material had been derived from T cells, B-cell-depleted T cells, or PBMCs.

Germline V gene data show CDR1 as MGHDK and CDR2 as SYGVNS. V lost 6 bases, J lost 4 bases, and 19 bases lay in between. The CDR3 runs to 15 residues. This clone has just a few counts. As originally analysed: Amplified reference gene primers provided the basis for estimating nucleated cell counts. Profiling relied on immunoSEQ multiplex PCR, and the TCRdb table lists in-frame clones only, not all of them. The D gene and trimming were derived from the DNA, and the V and J assignments and clone size from that table. The sample consists of some 350,000 clones, more than 85% of them appearing once. The chain carries TRBV25-1 and TRBJ2-7, with D maybe TRBD1 (6 bases). The sample was peripheral blood. This clonotype was obtained from a human donor in a cohort sampled during active COVID-19. The CDR3 sequence is CASSTQPGQIYEQYF. CDR3 nucleotides: TGTGCCAGCAGCACCCAACCTGGACAGATTTACGAGCAGTACTTC.